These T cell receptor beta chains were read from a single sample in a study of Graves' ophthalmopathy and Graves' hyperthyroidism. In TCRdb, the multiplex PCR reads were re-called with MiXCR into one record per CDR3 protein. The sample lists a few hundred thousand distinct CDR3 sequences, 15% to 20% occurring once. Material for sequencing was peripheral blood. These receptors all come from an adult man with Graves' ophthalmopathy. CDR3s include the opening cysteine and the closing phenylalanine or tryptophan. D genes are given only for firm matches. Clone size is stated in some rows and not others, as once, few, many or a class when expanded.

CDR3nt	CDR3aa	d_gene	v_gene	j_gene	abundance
TGTGCCAGCACCCGGGGGACAGGGCTCCACGAGCAGTACTTC	CASTRGTGLHEQYF	TRBD1	TRBV6-2/TRBV6-3	TRBJ2-7	NA
TGCGCCAGCAGCTTAGGGAGGACAGGGGTCTACATGAACACTGAAGCTTTCTTT	CASSLGRTGVYMNTEAFF	TRBD1	TRBV5-1	TRBJ1-1	many
TGTGCCAGCAGCGTAGAATTGTACAATGAGCAGTTCTTC	CASSVELYNEQFF	NA	TRBV9	TRBJ2-1	many
TGTGCCAGCAGTTTAGACGAGACCCGGTACTTC	CASSLDETRYF	NA	TRBV28	TRBJ2-7	NA
TGTGCCAGCAGCGTAGGATCAAGGGGGGACTACGAGCAGTACTTC	CASSVGSRGDYEQYF	NA	TRBV9	TRBJ2-7	many
TGTGCCAGCAGTTCCCCGACTGACCTGAACACTGAAGCTTTCTTT	CASSSPTDLNTEAFF	NA	TRBV28	TRBJ1-1	NA
TGTGCCAGCAGTTACTCAAACAACGACCTCCACTTT	CASSYSNNDLHF	NA	TRBV6-2/TRBV6-3	TRBJ1-6	many
TGTGCCAGCACCCCGCTCCGGGACGCATCCTACGAGCAGTACTTC	CASTPLRDASYEQYF	NA	TRBV2	TRBJ2-7	NA
TGCAGTACCGCTAGCGGGAGTCCCGAGCAGTACTTC	CSTASGSPEQYF	TRBD2	TRBV20-1	TRBJ2-7	many
TGTGCCAGTAGTATAGTCGCAGAGAAGAACACTGAAGCTTTCTTT	CASSIVAEKNTEAFF	NA	TRBV19	TRBJ1-1	many
TGTGCCAGCACCCCTAGCGGGAGAGGAGGGGCGGGCGAGCAGTACTTC	CASTPSGRGGAGEQYF	TRBD2	TRBV6-2/TRBV6-3	TRBJ2-7	many
TGCAGTGCATCAGGGGGTGAACAGCCCCAGCATTTT	CSASGGEQPQHF	TRBD1	TRBV20-1	TRBJ1-5	many
TGTGCCACCAGCCCGACGACAGGGGCTGCGTACGAGCAGTACTTC	CATSPTTGAAYEQYF	TRBD1	TRBV15	TRBJ2-7	NA
TGCAGCGATAGTGGGCGGAGCACAGATACGCAGTATTTT	CSDSGRSTDTQYF	NA	TRBV29-1	TRBJ2-3	many
TGCAGTGCTAGAGTTTTGTCAGCCTACGGTGGGGACACTGAAGCTTTCTTT	CSARVLSAYGGDTEAFF	NA	TRBV20-1	TRBJ1-1	many
TGCAGTGCAGCTCCTACAGGGGGCGCGCTCTATGGCTACACCTTC	CSAAPTGGALYGYTF	TRBD1	TRBV20-1	TRBJ1-2	many
TGTGCCAGCAGTTACTCGGCAGGGCACGAGACCCAGTACTTC	CASSYSAGHETQYF	NA	TRBV6-5	TRBJ2-5	many
TGTGCCAGCACCCCAGGCGCTGAAGCTTTCTTT	CASTPGAEAFF	NA	TRBV28	TRBJ1-1	many
TGTGCCAGCAGCCAAGAGGCGGGGTACGAGCAGTACTTC	CASSQEAGYEQYF	NA	TRBV4-3	TRBJ2-7	many
TGCAGTGCTAGAGGTCGGGACAGGGGGCGGGGGACCCAGTACTTC	CSARGRDRGRGTQYF	TRBD1	TRBV20-1	TRBJ2-5	many
TGTGCCAGCAGTACGCGAGTCCGGGCCAACACTGAAGCTTTCTTT	CASSTRVRANTEAFF	NA	TRBV6-2/TRBV6-3	TRBJ1-1	many
TGTGCCAGCAGTCGACAGGGGGCGACTACCACTGAAGCTTTCTTT	CASSRQGATTTEAFF	TRBD1	TRBV12-3/TRBV12-4	TRBJ1-1	NA
TGTGCCAGCTCACCGGAACAGGGGGATAATTCACCCCTCCACTTT	CASSPEQGDNSPLHF	TRBD1	TRBV18	TRBJ1-6	many
TGTGCCAGCAGCGAAAGGGAAGGCCTCAACAAGCAGTACTTC	CASSEREGLNKQYF	NA	TRBV6-1	TRBJ2-7	many
TGTGCCAGCAGTCAGGCCTATGGCTACACCTTC	CASSQAYGYTF	NA	TRBV7-2	TRBJ1-2	NA
TGTGCCAGCAGTACGATGGACAGGGGAGGCGACTCCTATAATTCACCCCTCCACTTT	CASSTMDRGGDSYNSPLHF	TRBD1	TRBV28	TRBJ1-6	many
TGCAGTGCTACGGCCAGGGTCGAGCAGTACTTC	CSATARVEQYF	NA	TRBV20-1	TRBJ2-7	many
TGCAGTGCTAGACCATGGGGGAGTTTGTCCGGGGAGCTGTTTTTT	CSARPWGSLSGELFF	NA	TRBV20-1	TRBJ2-2	NA
TGTGCCAGCAGCTTAGTACCCAGTGGTCCCGGCGGGGCCAACGTCCTGACTTTC	CASSLVPSGPGGANVLTF	NA	TRBV7-6	TRBJ2-6	many
TGTGCCTGGAGTGTGCCATCACAGGGCCCCTATGGCTACACCTTC	CAWSVPSQGPYGYTF	NA	TRBV30	TRBJ1-2	once
TGTGCCAGCAAGTACAGGGACAACACTGAAGCTTTCTTT	CASKYRDNTEAFF	NA	TRBV11-2	TRBJ1-1	NA
TGTGCCAGCAGCTTACTGGGAAGTGGCAATCAGCCCCAGCATTTT	CASSLLGSGNQPQHF	NA	TRBV7-2	TRBJ1-5	many
TGTGCCACCAGCAGGAACAGGGCAAACACTGAAGCTTTCTTT	CATSRNRANTEAFF	NA	TRBV15	TRBJ1-1	NA
TGTGCCAGCTCACCAGCACAGGCCCCCGGTCAGCCCCAGCATTTT	CASSPAQAPGQPQHF	NA	TRBV18	TRBJ1-5	NA
TGTGCCAGCAGCCAAGAGGGCAGGGTGGGTCAGCCCCAGCATTTT	CASSQEGRVGQPQHF	NA	TRBV4-2	TRBJ1-5	many
TGTGCCAGCAGCCCGAGGACAGGGGGCATGAGCCAGTACCAAGAGACCCAGTACTTC	CASSPRTGGMSQYQETQYF	TRBD1	TRBV6-2/TRBV6-3	TRBJ2-5	NA
TGTGCCAGCAGCCAAGACGTCAGGGACCAAGAGACCCAGTACTTC	CASSQDVRDQETQYF	NA	TRBV7-2	TRBJ2-5	few
TGTGCCAGCAGTTTGGACAGGGTTGAGCAGTACTTC	CASSLDRVEQYF	TRBD1	TRBV7-8	TRBJ2-7	medium-sized
TGTGCCAGCAGTTTTGGGGGAGTGGTCTACGAGCAGTACTTC	CASSFGGVVYEQYF	NA	TRBV12-3/TRBV12-4	TRBJ2-7	many
TGTGCCAGCAGCCACTCAGGAGGGACCACTGAAGCTTTCTTT	CASSHSGGTTEAFF	NA	TRBV14	TRBJ1-1	many
TGCGCCAGCAGCCAAGTGGGCAGGGGTCCCTCTATGTTGTTTTTT	CASSQVGRGPSMLFF	NA	TRBV4-1	TRBJ2-2	many
TGCAGTGCGAGTCAGGGACAGGTAGCCTACGAGCAGTACTTC	CSASQGQVAYEQYF	TRBD1	TRBV20-1	TRBJ2-7	many
TGTGCCAGCAGCGCAGCAGGGGCGAGGAACACTGAAGCTTTCTTT	CASSAAGARNTEAFF	NA	TRBV9	TRBJ1-1	few
TGCAGTGCTACGGGGACAGCTTACGAGCAGTACTTC	CSATGTAYEQYF	TRBD1	TRBV20-1	TRBJ2-7	many
TGCAGTGCGGGACAGGGGGCGCCGGGTTTTAGGTCTGAAGCTTTCTTT	CSAGQGAPGFRSEAFF	TRBD1	TRBV20-1	TRBJ1-1	NA
TGTGCCAGCAGTGGGGCTGACTACGAGCAGTACTTC	CASSGADYEQYF	NA	TRBV7-9	TRBJ2-7	many
TGCAGCGTCCTCAGGACGGGGGGCTACACCTTC	CSVLRTGGYTF	NA	TRBV29-1	TRBJ1-2	many
TGTGCCAGCAGCTTCAGGACTACCTCAACCAGCTCCTACGAGCAGTACTTC	CASSFRTTSTSSYEQYF	NA	TRBV11-2	TRBJ2-7	many
TGTGCCAGCAGTTACTCGATACCCGGGACGGGCAATCAGCCCCAGCATTTT	CASSYSIPGTGNQPQHF	NA	TRBV6-2/TRBV6-3	TRBJ1-5	NA
TGTGCCAGCAGTCCCCTGACAGGGGGCGAGAGCAATCAGCCCCAGCATTTT	CASSPLTGGESNQPQHF	TRBD1	TRBV12-3/TRBV12-4	TRBJ1-5	many
TGTGCCAGCAGCTTAGTCGGTCATACCTACGAGCAGTACTTC	CASSLVGHTYEQYF	NA	TRBV7-2	TRBJ2-7	NA
TGCAGCGTGTTCCGGGACAGGACTAAAGAGACCCAGTACTTC	CSVFRDRTKETQYF	TRBD1	TRBV29-1	TRBJ2-5	many
TGCAGTGCTAGCGACCCCGGGGGGGGGCGTATGGAGACCCAGTACTTC	CSASDPGGGRMETQYF	TRBD2	TRBV20-1	TRBJ2-5	many
TGCAGTGCTAGAACGAGTCTGGCCCGCAATCAGCCCCAGCATTTT	CSARTSLARNQPQHF	NA	TRBV20-1	TRBJ1-5	many
TGTGCCAGCAGTGAAGGGACAGGGGGCAAGTATGGCTACACCTTC	CASSEGTGGKYGYTF	TRBD1	TRBV2	TRBJ1-2	NA
TGTGCCTGGAGTGTACAGGGACGGCAGCCCCAGCATTTT	CAWSVQGRQPQHF	NA	TRBV30	TRBJ1-5	many
TGCGCCAGCAGCTTGGTCAGCGGGGGCGCGAGGTTCGCCTACGAGCAGTACTTC	CASSLVSGGARFAYEQYF	TRBD2	TRBV9	TRBJ2-7	NA
TGTGCCAGCAGCCTAACGACAGGTTCTTCTGAAGCTTTCTTT	CASSLTTGSSEAFF	NA	TRBV11-3	TRBJ1-1	many
TGTGCCAGCAGTTACTCTCTTCTCCAGGACGGGGATAATTCACCCCTCCACTTT	CASSYSLLQDGDNSPLHF	NA	TRBV6-5	TRBJ1-6	NA
TGTGCCAGCAGTTACTCGGGACAGGGTTTTTCACCCCTCCACTTT	CASSYSGQGFSPLHF	TRBD1	TRBV6-5	TRBJ1-6	many